This T cell receptor beta chain was captured in a study of shared T cell receptors in the human thymus (dated by TCRdb to about 2021). Broadly, across the study: The study examined how self-reactive, shared T-cell receptor alpha chains are generated in the human thymus.

CDR1 SGHAT and CDR2 FQNNGV are derived from the germline V gene. The CDR3, cysteine through phenylalanine, is 18 amino acids long. Only the CDR3 region is kept as DNA, spanning 54 bases read in frame from base 1. Trimming takes 3 bases off V and 3 bases off J; junction bases not matched to a gene: 14. Remarks on this clone: The antigen this receptor binds is unknown. It has no much larger one-base neighbor in the sample; base qualities were not kept.

The library came from the immunoSEQ multiplex PCR assay. In TCRdb, the immuneACCESS table is reduced to in-frame sequences with V and J assigned. These tables do not hold every clone; where another copy was compared, an unresolved V gene accounts for under half, and the others remain unexplained. Present in this sample are about 610,000 clones, around 87% of which were seen just once. Together, the top ten hold 0.0095% to 0.012% of the sample. These same records also appear under a second study, on human thymus T cells. From the second report: In Finland, the donors were immunologically healthy infants who were having open corrective cardiac surgery for congenital heart defects. Thymus tissue was obtained as surgical resects removed during corrective cardiac surgery. Usage of V and J gene segments appeared to be biased in both the thymic and the peripheral blood repertoires. The related research reported highly overlapping thymic TCR repertoires among unrelated individuals. The study described the TCR alpha and beta repertoires in eight or nine infant thymus samples and a few matching peripheral blood samples. The infant donors were roughly 7 to 244 days old, and the cohort included over 5 males and a couple of females. Thymocytes were freed from the tissue by mechanical means and kept at -70 degrees C as pellets of roughly 10-32 million cells. A QIAsymphony instrument was used to extract genomic DNA from frozen cell pellets. The immunoSEQ multiplex PCR assay was used to amplify the TCRB and TCRAD loci from a standardized quantity of quality-controlled genomic DNA. The amplicons spanned the V(D)J region and were long enough to cover the CDR3 and allow V and J genes to be identified. The amplicons were sequenced on an Illumina platform via the commercial immunoSEQ service. Primer bias and sequencing errors were corrected as previously described, and TCRAD and TCRB definitions were based on the IMGT database. Repertoires were analysed with immunoSEQ Analyzer 3.0 and VDJTools, covering basic statistics, V/J segment usage, diversity estimates, rarefaction and pairwise overlap. Diversity was estimated with Chao1, ChaoE, Efron-Thisted, Shannon and inverse Simpson indices, and also on datasets down-sampled to the smallest sample. For repertoire overlap, CDR3 nucleotide sequence, V gene and J gene had to match strictly, and clustering was done by Jaccard-based multidimensional scaling. Thymus samples yielded on average around 810,000 unique TCRB clonotypes, compared with 80,000 to 95,000 from blood samples.

The sequenced sample consisted of thymocytes. The receptor comes from a boy under two years old with a congenital heart defect. Donor details come from another sample of the same person, matched by shared clones. The rearranged chain carries TRBV11-2 and TRBJ2-3, with TRBD2 identical over 8 junction bases. The encoded CDR3 is CASSFPLGTGGRTDTQYF. The DNA sequence is TGTGCCAGCAGCTTCCCCCTTGGGACGGGAGGGCGGACAGATACGCAGTATTTT. Reference TRBV11-2 and TRBJ2-3 genes cover what lies past the CDR3, so the full variable domain is EAGVAQSPRYKIIEKRQSVAFWCNPISGHATLYWYQQILGQGPKLLIQFQNNGVVDDSQLPKDRFSAERLKGVDSTLKIQPAKLEDSAVYLCASSFPLGTGGRTDTQYFGPGTRLTVL.